The clone carrying this T cell receptor beta chain appeared many times. J lost 2 bases, V lost 3 bases, and 8 bases had no gene match. Per the germline V gene, CDR1 is SGHNT and CDR2 is YYREEE (reference sequence). The CDR3 sequence is 16 residues long. The data were taken from a study of OX40 agonist ivuxolimab in advanced cancers. Overall study context: Of the participants, around 43% had some prior anti-PD-1, anti-PD-L1 or anti-CTLA-4 therapy, which was allowed.

Profiled with immunoSEQ multiplex PCR; TCRdb holds only in-frame clones, not every one. Altogether roughly 86,000 clones are present, 65% to 90% being singletons, with the ten largest covering 1.5% to 2%. The receptor comes from an adult with an advanced solid tumor such as melanoma, head and neck, liver or kidney cancer. The genes are TRBV5-4 and TRBJ1-1; 9 positions agree with TRBD1. The sample was CD4+ or CD8+ T cells sorted from blood, taken in a trial of the OX40 agonist ivuxolimab. The CDR3 DNA sequence: TGTGCCAGCAGCTCTATCACAGGGGGCCATAACACTGAAGCTTTCTTT. Amino acid sequence: CASSSITGGHNTEAFF.